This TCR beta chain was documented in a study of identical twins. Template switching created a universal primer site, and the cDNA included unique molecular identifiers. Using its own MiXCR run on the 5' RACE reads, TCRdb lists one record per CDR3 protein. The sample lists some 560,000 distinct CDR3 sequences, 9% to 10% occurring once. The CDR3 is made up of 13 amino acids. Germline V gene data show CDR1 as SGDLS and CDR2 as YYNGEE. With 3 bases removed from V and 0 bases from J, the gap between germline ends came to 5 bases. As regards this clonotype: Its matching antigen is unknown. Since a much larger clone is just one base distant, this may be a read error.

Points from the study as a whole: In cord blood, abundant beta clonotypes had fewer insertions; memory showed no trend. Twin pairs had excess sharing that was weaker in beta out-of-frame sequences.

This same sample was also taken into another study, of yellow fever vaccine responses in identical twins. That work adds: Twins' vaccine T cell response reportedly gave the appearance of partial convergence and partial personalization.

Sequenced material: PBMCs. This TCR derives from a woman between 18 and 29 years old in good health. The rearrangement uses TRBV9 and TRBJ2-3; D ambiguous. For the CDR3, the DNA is TGTGCCAGCAGCGCGACTAGCACAGATACGCAGTATTTT. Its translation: CASSATSTDTQYF.